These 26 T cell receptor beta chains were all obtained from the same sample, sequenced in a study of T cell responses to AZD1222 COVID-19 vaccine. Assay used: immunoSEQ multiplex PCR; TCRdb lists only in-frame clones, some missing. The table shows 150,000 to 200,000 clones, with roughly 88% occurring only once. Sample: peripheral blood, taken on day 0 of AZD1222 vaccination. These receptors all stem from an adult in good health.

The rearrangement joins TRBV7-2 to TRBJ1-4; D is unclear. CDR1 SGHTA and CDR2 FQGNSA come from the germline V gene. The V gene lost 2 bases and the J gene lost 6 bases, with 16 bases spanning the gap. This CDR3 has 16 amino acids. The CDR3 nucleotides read TGTGCCAGCAGCTTAAATCCCAACACGGCGGATGAAAAACTGTTTTTT. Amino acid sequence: CASSLNPNTADEKLFF.

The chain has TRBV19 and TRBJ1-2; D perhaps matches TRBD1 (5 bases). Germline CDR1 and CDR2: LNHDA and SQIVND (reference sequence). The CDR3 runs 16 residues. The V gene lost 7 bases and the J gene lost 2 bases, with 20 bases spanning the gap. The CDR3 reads CASKQSILQENYGYTF. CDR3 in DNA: TGTGCCAGTAAGCAGAGTATATTACAGGAGAACTATGGCTACACCTTC.

The CDR3 DNA follows: TGTGCCAGCAGCTTTGGGGGACTACAAGAGACCCAGTACTTC. Translation: CASSFGGLQETQYF. The V gene is TRBV7-3, the J gene TRBJ2-5, with 7 nucleotides matching TRBD2. In germline, CDR1 is SGHTA, CDR2 FQGTGA. The CDR3 loop spans 14 amino acids. J was trimmed by 2 bases and V by 3 bases; bases with no gene match: 3.

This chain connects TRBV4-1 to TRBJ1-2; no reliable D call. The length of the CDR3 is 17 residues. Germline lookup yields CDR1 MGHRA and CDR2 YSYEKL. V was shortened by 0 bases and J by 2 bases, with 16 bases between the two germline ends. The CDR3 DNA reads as TGCGCCAGCAGCCAAGATCTGACGCGGGGAGTAAACTATGGCTACACCTTC. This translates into CASSQDLTRGVNYGYTF.

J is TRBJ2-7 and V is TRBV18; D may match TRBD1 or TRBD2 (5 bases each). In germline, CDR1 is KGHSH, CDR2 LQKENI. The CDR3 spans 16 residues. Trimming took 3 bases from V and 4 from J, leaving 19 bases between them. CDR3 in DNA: TGTGCCAGCTCACCTCCCGGGGCAGCACATCAATACGAGCAGTACTTC. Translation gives CASSPPGAAHQYEQYF.

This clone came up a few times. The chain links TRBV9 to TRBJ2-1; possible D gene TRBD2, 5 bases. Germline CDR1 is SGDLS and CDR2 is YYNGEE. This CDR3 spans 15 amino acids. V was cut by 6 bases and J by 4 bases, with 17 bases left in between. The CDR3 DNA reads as TGTGCCAGCACCCTAGAGGACTGGTCTTACAATGAGCAGTTCTTC. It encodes CASTLEDWSYNEQFF.

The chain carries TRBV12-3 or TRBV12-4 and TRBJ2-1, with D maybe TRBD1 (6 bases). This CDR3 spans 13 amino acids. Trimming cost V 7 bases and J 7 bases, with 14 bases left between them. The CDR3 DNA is TGTGCCAGCACCCGGACAGCCCGGAATGAGCAGTTCTTC. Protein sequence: CASTRTARNEQFF.

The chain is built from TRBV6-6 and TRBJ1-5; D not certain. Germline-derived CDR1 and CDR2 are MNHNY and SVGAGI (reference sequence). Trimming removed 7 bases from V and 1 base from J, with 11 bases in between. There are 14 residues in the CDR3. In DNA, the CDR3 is TGTGCCAGCAAACTAAGCGTGAGCAATCAGCCCCAGCATTTT. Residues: CASKLSVSNQPQHF.

CDR3 nucleotide sequence: TGTGCCTCGTCAGGGCGGAGATCCTCCTACGAGCAGTACTTC. This codes for CASSGRRSSYEQYF. The chain joins TRBV7-2 to TRBJ2-7; the D gene is possibly TRBD1 (5 bases). V was cut by 11 bases and J by 0 bases, with 17 bases left in between. Germline-derived CDR1 and CDR2 are SGHTA and FQGNSA. The CDR3 loop spans 14 amino acids.

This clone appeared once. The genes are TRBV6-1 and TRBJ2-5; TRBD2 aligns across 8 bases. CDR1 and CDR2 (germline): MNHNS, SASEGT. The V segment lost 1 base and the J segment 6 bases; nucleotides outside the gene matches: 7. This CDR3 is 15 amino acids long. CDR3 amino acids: CASSEETAGAKTQYF. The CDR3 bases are TGTGCCAGCAGTGAAGAAACAGCGGGAGCGAAGACCCAGTACTTC.

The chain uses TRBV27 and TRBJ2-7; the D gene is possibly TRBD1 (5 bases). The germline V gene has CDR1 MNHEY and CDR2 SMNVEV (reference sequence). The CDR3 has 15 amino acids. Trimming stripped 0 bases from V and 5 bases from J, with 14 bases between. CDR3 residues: CASSLSVAGSNEQYF. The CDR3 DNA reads TGTGCCAGCAGTTTATCGGTAGCAGGGTCTAACGAGCAGTACTTC.

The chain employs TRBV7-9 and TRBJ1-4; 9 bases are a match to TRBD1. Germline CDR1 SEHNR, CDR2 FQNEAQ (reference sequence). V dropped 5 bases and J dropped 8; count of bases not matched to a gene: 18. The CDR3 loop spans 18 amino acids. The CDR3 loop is CASSGPRDRDRSGEKLFF. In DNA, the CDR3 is TGTGCCAGCAGCGGTCCCCGGGACAGGGACCGGTCCGGCGAAAAACTGTTTTTT.

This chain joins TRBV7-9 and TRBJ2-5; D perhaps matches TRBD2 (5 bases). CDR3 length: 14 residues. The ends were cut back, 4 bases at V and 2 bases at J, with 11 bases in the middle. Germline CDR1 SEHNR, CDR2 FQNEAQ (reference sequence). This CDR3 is CASSSRTGQETQYF. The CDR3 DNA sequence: TGTGCCAGCAGCTCCCGGACGGGGCAAGAGACCCAGTACTTC. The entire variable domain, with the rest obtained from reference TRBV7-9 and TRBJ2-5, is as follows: DTGVSQNPRHKITKRGQNVTFRCDPISEHNRLYWYRQTLGQGPEFLTYFQNEAQLEKSRLLSDRFSAERPKGSFSTLEIQRTEQGDSAMYLCASSSRTGQETQYFGPGTRLLVL.

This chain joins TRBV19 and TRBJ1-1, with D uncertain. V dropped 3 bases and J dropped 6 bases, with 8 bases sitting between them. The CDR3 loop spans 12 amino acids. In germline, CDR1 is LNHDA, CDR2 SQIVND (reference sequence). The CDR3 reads CASSISHSEAFF. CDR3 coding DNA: TGTGCCAGTAGTATTAGTCACTCTGAAGCTTTCTTT.

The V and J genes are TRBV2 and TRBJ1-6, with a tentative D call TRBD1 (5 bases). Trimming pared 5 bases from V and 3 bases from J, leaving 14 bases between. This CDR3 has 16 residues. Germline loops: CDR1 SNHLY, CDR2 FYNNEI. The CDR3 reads CASSQGGARYNSPLHF. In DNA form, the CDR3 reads TGTGCCAGCAGTCAAGGCGGGGCCCGCTATAATTCACCCCTCCACTTT.

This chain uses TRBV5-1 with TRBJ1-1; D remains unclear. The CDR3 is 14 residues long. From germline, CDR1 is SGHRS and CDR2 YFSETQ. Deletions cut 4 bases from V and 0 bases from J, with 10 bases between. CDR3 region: CASSRDGMNTEAFF. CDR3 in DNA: TGCGCCAGCAGCCGAGACGGGATGAACACTGAAGCTTTCTTT.

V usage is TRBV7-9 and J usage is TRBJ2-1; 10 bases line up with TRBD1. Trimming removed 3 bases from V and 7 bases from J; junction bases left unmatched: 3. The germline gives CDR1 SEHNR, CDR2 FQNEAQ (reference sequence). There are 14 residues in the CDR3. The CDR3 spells CASSLGGQGNEQFF. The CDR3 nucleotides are TGTGCCAGCAGCTTGGGGGGACAGGGGAATGAGCAGTTCTTC.

The CDR3 protein is CASRPDRESIYEQYF. The DNA for the CDR3 is TGTGCCAGCAGGCCTGACAGGGAAAGTATCTACGAGCAGTACTTC. V and J are TRBV6-5 and TRBJ2-7; 7 positions agree with TRBD1. The CDR3 sequence is 15 residues long. V was pared by 6 bases and J by 3 bases, with 11 bases of the junction left unmatched. The V gene's germline CDR1 is MNHEY and CDR2 SVGAGI.

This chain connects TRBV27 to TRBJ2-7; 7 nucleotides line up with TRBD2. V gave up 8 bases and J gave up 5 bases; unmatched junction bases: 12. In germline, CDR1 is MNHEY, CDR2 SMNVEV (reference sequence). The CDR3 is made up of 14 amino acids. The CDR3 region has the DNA TGTGCCAGCCGAAAACCGGGACTATTCCACGAGCAGTACTTC. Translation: CASRKPGLFHEQYF.

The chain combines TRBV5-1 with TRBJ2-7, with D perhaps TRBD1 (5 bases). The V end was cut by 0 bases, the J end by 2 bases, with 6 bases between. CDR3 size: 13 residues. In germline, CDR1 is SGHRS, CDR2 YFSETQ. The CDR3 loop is CASSLEGAYEQYF. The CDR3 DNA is TGCGCCAGCAGCTTGGAAGGGGCCTACGAGCAGTACTTC.

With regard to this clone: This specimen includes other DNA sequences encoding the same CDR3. In nucleotides, the CDR3 is TGTGCCAGCAGCCCCACCGGGACTAGATCCTACAATGAGCAGTTCTTC. It codes for CASSPTGTRSYNEQFF. This chain connects TRBV5-4 to TRBJ2-1; TRBD2 agrees at 8 bases. Per germline, CDR1 SGHNT and CDR2 YYREEE (reference sequence). J was trimmed by 1 base and V by 4 bases; bases with no gene match: 7. The CDR3 is made up of 16 amino acids.

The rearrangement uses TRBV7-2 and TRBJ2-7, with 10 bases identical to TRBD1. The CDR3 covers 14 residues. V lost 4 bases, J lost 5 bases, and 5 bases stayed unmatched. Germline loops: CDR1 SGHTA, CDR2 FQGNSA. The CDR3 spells CASSSGQGSNEQYF. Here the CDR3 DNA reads TGTGCCAGCAGCTCGGGACAGGGGTCCAACGAGCAGTACTTC.

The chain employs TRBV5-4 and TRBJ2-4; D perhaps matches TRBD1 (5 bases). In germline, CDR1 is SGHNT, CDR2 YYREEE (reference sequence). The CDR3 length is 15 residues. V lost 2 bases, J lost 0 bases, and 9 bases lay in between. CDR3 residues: CASSFGQVAKNIQYF. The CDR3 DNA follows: TGTGCCAGCAGCTTCGGACAAGTAGCCAAAAACATTCAGTACTTC.

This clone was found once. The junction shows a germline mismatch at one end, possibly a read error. The DNA for the CDR3 is TGTGCCAGCAGCAAACCCGACAGGCCCTTT. It translates to CASSKPDRPF. The chain combines TRBV7-6 with TRBJ1-1, with D possibly matching TRBD1 (6 bases). CDR3 length: 10 amino acids. CDR1 is SGHVS, CDR2 FNYEAQ, per germline.

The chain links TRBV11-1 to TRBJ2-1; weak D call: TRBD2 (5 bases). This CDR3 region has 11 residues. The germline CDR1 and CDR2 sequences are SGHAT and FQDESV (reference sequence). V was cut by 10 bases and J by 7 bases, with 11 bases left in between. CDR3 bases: TGTGCCACCTTCGGGGAAAATGAGCAGTTCTTC. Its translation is CATFGENEQFF.

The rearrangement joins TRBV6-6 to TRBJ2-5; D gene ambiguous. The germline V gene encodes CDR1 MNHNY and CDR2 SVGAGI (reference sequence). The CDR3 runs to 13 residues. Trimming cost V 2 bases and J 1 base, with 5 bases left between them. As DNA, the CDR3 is TGTGCCAGCAGTTACAGGGTCCAAGAGACCCAGTACTTC. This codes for CASSYRVQETQYF.